This T cell receptor (beta chain) was observed in a study of blood T cell repertoires in COVID-19. Using immunoSEQ multiplex PCR, the repertoire was profiled, and TCRdb retains in-frame clones only, with some absent. Found here are 70,000 or so clones, approximately 80% of them singletons; the top ten hold 10% to 15%. Seattle enrolled patients during active infection and tracked them longitudinally. CDR1 is SGHKS, CDR2 YYEKEE, per germline (reference sequence). Trimming pared 4 bases from V and 10 bases from J, leaving 15 bases between. The CDR3 loop spans 14 amino acids. The TCR comes from a man aged 45-60 years with COVID-19, enrolled during active disease. Input material: peripheral blood. This rearrangement joins TRBV5-5 to TRBJ1-6; D is undetermined. In nucleotides, the CDR3 is TGTGCCAGCAGCGGAAACCTGGGAGGATCACCCCTCCACTTT. Residues: CASSGNLGGSPLHF.